These 30 T cell receptor beta chains were all obtained from the same sample, sequenced in a study of cytomegalovirus exposure and HLA in healthy donors. PCR was performed using 60 Vbeta and 13 Jbeta primers. The table came from immunoSEQ multiplex PCR; TCRdb's copy has only in-frame clones and leaves some out. The data show 85,000 to 100,000 clones, about four fifths seen once. The sequencing input was PBMCs. All receptors derive from a male donor in good health and CMV-seropositive.

This clone has a handful of counts. The genes are TRBV7-6 and TRBJ1-1; 7 nucleotides agree with TRBD1. The CDR3 covers 13 residues. Germline CDR1 SGHVS, CDR2 FNYEAQ. J was trimmed by 4 bases and V by 6 bases; bases with no gene match: 5. CDR3 bases: TGTGCCAGCAGTCCCCCAGGGGGCACTGAAGCTTTCTTT. Translated, it gives CASSPPGGTEAFF. The variable domain in full, completed from reference TRBV7-6 and TRBJ1-1, reads GAGVSQSPRYKVTKRGQDVALRCDPISGHVSLYWYRQALGQGPEFLTYFNYEAQQDKSGLPNDRFSAERPEGSISTLTIQRTEQRDSAMYRCASSPPGGTEAFFGQGTRLTVV.

The chain's CDR3 is CASSEAGLARSTGELFF. The CDR3 DNA sequence: TGCGCCAGCAGTGAGGCGGGACTTGCTCGAAGCACCGGGGAGCTGTTTTTT. This rearrangement joins TRBV10-1 to TRBJ2-2; D might be TRBD2 (6 bases). The CDR3 spans 17 residues. V shed 2 bases and J shed 4 bases, with 17 bases lying between them. Germline-derived CDR1 and CDR2 are WNHNN and SYGVQD (reference sequence).

The V and J genes are TRBV9 and TRBJ2-7; 8 bases are shared with TRBD2. The V segment lost 4 bases and the J segment 5 bases; nucleotides outside the gene matches: 17. The CDR3 contains 17 residues. From germline, CDR1 is SGDLS and CDR2 YYNGEE. The CDR3 bases are TGTGCCAGCAGCCCTGGACCCGGGACTAGATTATTCGACGAGCAGTACTTC. Its translation is CASSPGPGTRLFDEQYF.

This sequence joins TRBV6-1 and TRBJ1-4, with a possible D match to TRBD1 (6 bases). Germline CDR1 and CDR2: MNHNS and SASEGT. The V end lost 6 bases, the J end lost 4 bases, and 9 bases lay between the germline ends. The CDR3 extends over 13 amino acids. The CDR3 nucleotides read TGTGCCAGCAGCAGGGGAAATAATGAAAAACTGTTTTTT. It encodes CASSRGNNEKLFF.

This chain uses TRBV4-1 with TRBJ1-5; 7 bases fit TRBD1. Germline assignment: CDR1 MGHRA and CDR2 YSYEKL. This CDR3 has 14 amino acids. J was trimmed by 5 bases and V by 6 bases; bases with no gene match: 7. The CDR3 reads CASSFRQGDQPQHF. CDR3 bases: TGCGCCAGCAGTTTCAGACAGGGTGATCAGCCCCAGCATTTT.

This chain links TRBV6-5 with TRBJ1-5, with TRBD1 matching over 8 bases. After removal of 6 bases from V and 2 bases from J, the junction contained 6 bases not matched to a gene. The CDR3 length is 15 residues. Germline CDR1 reads MNHEY; CDR2 reads SVGAGI. The CDR3 reads CASSLNRGGNQPQHF. CDR3 nucleotides: TGTGCCAGCAGCTTGAACAGGGGGGGCAATCAGCCCCAGCATTTT.

This rearrangement joins TRBV4-1 to TRBJ1-1; D is unclear. The CDR3 consists of 13 residues. V was cut by 5 bases and J by 6 bases, with 13 bases left in between. Germline V gives CDR1 MGHRA, CDR2 YSYEKL. In DNA form, the CDR3 reads TGCGCCAGCAGCGGAAGCCACGGGGCTGAAGCTTTCTTT. It is translated as CASSGSHGAEAFF.

V is TRBV2 and J is TRBJ2-1; 14 nucleotides line up with TRBD2. The CDR3 has 15 residues. Trimming removed 8 bases from V and 12 bases from J; junction bases left unmatched: 12. CDR1 is SNHLY, CDR2 FYNNEI, per germline. The CDR3 DNA follows: TGTGCCAGCGCCGCCGGACTAGCGGGGGGAGAGGTGCAGTTCTTC. The encoded protein is CASAAGLAGGEVQFF.

This CDR3 is CASSPPGSGNTIYF. The CDR3 DNA sequence: TGTGCCAGCAGCCCCCCAGGGTCTGGAAACACCATATATTTT. The chain links TRBV6-6 to TRBJ1-3, with a weak D call TRBD1 (5 bases). The CDR3 spans 14 residues. The germline V gene encodes CDR1 MNHNY and CDR2 SVGAGI (reference sequence). Trimming removed 6 bases from V and 1 base from J, with 10 bases in between.

The gene calls are TRBV30 and TRBJ1-5; TRBD1 is a possible D gene (5 bases). Trimming removed 5 bases at V and 2 bases at J, with 13 bases between. Germline assignment: CDR1 GTSNPN and CDR2 SVGIG (reference sequence). This CDR3 comprises 14 residues. The chain's CDR3 is CAWAGGIGNQPQHF. The CDR3 bases are TGTGCCTGGGCCGGGGGGATTGGCAATCAGCCCCAGCATTTT.

V is TRBV18 and J is TRBJ2-7, with 10 nucleotides matching TRBD2. Trimming took 4 bases from V and 12 from J; bases not matched to a gene: 9. Germline-derived CDR1 and CDR2 are KGHSH and LQKENI. There are 13 residues in the CDR3. CDR3: CASSLGLALDLYF. The CDR3 coding sequence is TGTGCCAGCTCACTGGGACTAGCGCTTGATCTGTACTTC. The full variable domain, in which reference TRBV18 and TRBJ2-7 provide the parts outside the CDR3, is NAGVMQNPRHLVRRRGQEARLRCSPMKGHSHVYWYRQLPEEGLKFMVYLQKENIIDESGMPKERFSAEFPKEGPSILRIQQVVRGDSAAYFCASSLGLALDLYFGPGTRLTVT.

The rearrangement joins TRBV4-1 to TRBJ2-2; D unclear. CDR1 and CDR2 (germline): MGHRA, YSYEKL. This CDR3 has 17 amino acids. Trimming removed 0 bases from V and 1 base from J, with 12 bases in between. CDR3 in DNA: TGCGCCAGCAGCCAAGATCTACCCACCCTGAACACCGGGGAGCTGTTTTTT. Protein sequence: CASSQDLPTLNTGELFF.

The V gene is TRBV19, the J gene TRBJ1-4; D unresolved. Trimming took 7 bases from V and 7 from J, leaving 19 bases between them. CDR3 length: 15 amino acids. Germline assignment: CDR1 LNHDA and CDR2 SQIVND (reference sequence). In DNA form, the CDR3 reads TGTGCCAGTACCCCAAGCGCCCCACGAAGTGAAAAACTGTTTTTT. It codes for CASTPSAPRSEKLFF.

This clone was observed a few times. J is TRBJ1-1 and V is TRBV29-1; TRBD1 agrees at 7 bases. Germline-derived CDR1 and CDR2 are SQVTM and ANQGSEA. The CDR3 extends over 13 amino acids. The V segment lost 5 bases and the J segment 1 base; nucleotides outside the gene matches: 4. The CDR3 DNA is TGCAGCGTTAGGACAGGAGCGAACACTGAAGCTTTCTTT. Its protein is CSVRTGANTEAFF.

The chain is built from TRBV4-3 and TRBJ1-4; TRBD1 matches at 8 bases. Germline V gene lookup returns CDR1 LGHNA and CDR2 YSLEER. The length of the CDR3 is 16 residues. V lost 0 bases and J lost 8; bases outside the gene matches: 8. Written as DNA, the CDR3 is TGCGCCAGCAGCCAAGATCACCCAGGGGGCAGGGAAAAACTGTTTTTT. This gives the protein CASSQDHPGGREKLFF.

The V gene is TRBV7-9, the J gene TRBJ2-7; D perhaps matches TRBD2 (5 bases). Germline-derived CDR1 and CDR2 are SEHNR and FQNEAQ (reference sequence). CDR3 length: 16 residues. Between the trimmed V and J ends, which lost 2 bases and 6 bases, there was a span of 20 bases. Here the CDR3 DNA reads TGTGCCAGCAGCTTATCCCGCCACCCGGCGGGCGGCGAGCAGTACTTC. It is translated as CASSLSRHPAGGEQYF.

The gene calls are TRBV5-8 and TRBJ1-6; D remains unclear. V dropped 8 bases and J dropped 6 bases, with 15 bases sitting between them. Germline CDR1 and CDR2: SGHTS and YDEGEE. The CDR3 is 14 residues long. CDR3 nucleotide sequence: TGTGCCAGTACCCGAGGGAACCCTAATTCACCCCTCCACTTT. It is translated as CASTRGNPNSPLHF.

This clone was counted only a few times. J is TRBJ1-2 and V is TRBV7-9; TRBD1 is a possible D gene (5 bases). CDR1 and CDR2 (germline): SEHNR, FQNEAQ (reference sequence). V lost 4 bases to trimming and J lost 4 bases, with 19 bases between them. The length of the CDR3 is 16 residues. The CDR3 reads CASSWDYRDRAYGYTF. The CDR3 DNA follows: TGTGCCAGCAGCTGGGACTACCGGGACCGCGCCTATGGCTACACCTTC. The whole variable domain, filled in from reference TRBV7-9 and TRBJ1-2, reads DTGVSQNPRHKITKRGQNVTFRCDPISEHNRLYWYRQTLGQGPEFLTYFQNEAQLEKSRLLSDRFSAERPKGSFSTLEIQRTEQGDSAMYLCASSWDYRDRAYGYTFGSGTRLTVV.

V and J are TRBV4-1 and TRBJ1-1; D remains unclear. CDR1 is MGHRA and CDR2 is YSYEKL in the germline V gene. The CDR3 runs 13 residues. The ends were cut back, 1 base at V and 0 bases at J, with 3 bases in the middle. In DNA form, the CDR3 reads TGCGCCAGCAGCCAAGCAATGAACACTGAAGCTTTCTTT. Translated: CASSQAMNTEAFF.

This clone was found once. The chain has TRBV30 and TRBJ1-5; 7 bases agree with TRBD1. The V segment lost 0 bases and the J segment 2 bases; nucleotides outside the gene matches: 4. The CDR3 is 15 amino acids. The germline V gene has CDR1 GTSNPN and CDR2 SVGIG (reference sequence). CDR3 coding DNA: TGTGCCTGGAGTGTAAGGGGGCGAGGCAATCAGCCCCAGCATTTT. Amino acids: CAWSVRGRGNQPQHF.

This chain uses TRBV29-1 with TRBJ1-5, with D maybe TRBD1 (6 bases). Per the germline V gene, CDR1 is SQVTM and CDR2 is ANQGSEA. V was cut by 4 bases and J by 6 bases, with 16 bases left in between. The CDR3 covers 14 residues. DNA of the CDR3: TGCAGCGTTGGTACAGGGTCAGGAACTCAGCCCCAGCATTTT. Its translation is CSVGTGSGTQPQHF.

The CDR3 region is CASSAQRGNSGANVLTF. In DNA form, the CDR3 reads TGTGCCAGCTCAGCGCAACGGGGGAACTCTGGGGCCAACGTCCTGACTTTC. The chain couples TRBV18 to TRBJ2-6; tentatively, D is TRBD2 (6 bases). The V and J ends lost 5 bases and 0 bases respectively, with 14 bases between them. Germline values: CDR1 KGHSH, CDR2 LQKENI. This CDR3 is 17 amino acids long.

This chain uses TRBV28 with TRBJ2-1; TRBD1 aligns across 9 bases. Germline V gene lookup returns CDR1 MDHEN and CDR2 SYDVKM. This CDR3 is built from 18 residues. J lost 4 bases, V lost 2 bases, and 12 bases had no gene match. CDR3 sequence reads: CASSLAYRGRRGYNEQFF. The CDR3 bases are TGTGCCAGCAGTTTAGCCTACAGGGGGCGGAGAGGGTACAATGAGCAGTTCTTC. Supplemented by reference TRBV28 and TRBJ2-1, the full variable domain reads DVKVTQSSRYLVKRTGEKVFLECVQDMDHENMFWYRQDPGLGLRLIYFSYDVKMKEKGDIPEGYSVSREKKERFSLILESASTNQTSMYLCASSLAYRGRRGYNEQFFGPGTRLTVL.

Note on this clone: The sample holds other DNA sequences that translate to the same CDR3. The chain links TRBV30 to TRBJ1-1; 7 bases are shared with TRBD1. The V gene end was trimmed by 0 bases and the J gene end by 5 bases; junction bases not matched to a gene: 3. This CDR3 spans 13 amino acids. Germline V gene lookup returns CDR1 GTSNPN and CDR2 SVGIG (reference sequence). The DNA for the CDR3 is TGTGCCTGGAGTGTGGCAGGGGGAACTGAAGCTTTCTTT. Protein: CAWSVAGGTEAFF.

The chain joins TRBV11-2 to TRBJ1-5, with TRBD1 identical over 7 bases. This CDR3 has 16 amino acids. CDR1 SGHAT and CDR2 FQNNGV come from the germline V gene. The J segment lost 4 bases and the V segment lost 1 base, leaving 7 bases of the junction unmatched. The CDR3 reads CASSLVAGGRNQPQHF. Here the CDR3 DNA reads TGTGCCAGCAGCTTAGTGGCAGGGGGTCGAAATCAGCCCCAGCATTTT.

The genes are TRBV2 and TRBJ2-3; 12 positions match TRBD2. This CDR3 has 15 amino acids. CDR1 is SNHLY, CDR2 FYNNEI, per germline. The ends lost 6 bases at V and 1 base at J; junction bases unmatched: 2. The CDR3 spells CASSTSGGRTDTQYF. Written as DNA, the CDR3 is TGTGCCAGCAGCACTAGCGGGGGGCGCACAGATACGCAGTATTTT.

The chain links TRBV19 to TRBJ2-1; TRBD1 agrees at 8 bases. Germline CDR1 reads LNHDA; CDR2 reads SQIVND (reference sequence). This CDR3 comprises 16 residues. Unmatched junction bases numbered 4, after V lost 0 bases and J lost 3 bases. The CDR3 coding sequence is TGTGCCAGTAGTATAGATGACAGGGGCGTCTACAATGAGCAGTTCTTC. It yields the protein CASSIDDRGVYNEQFF.

This chain joins TRBV30 and TRBJ2-1; 11 bases agree with TRBD2. Per the germline V gene, CDR1 is GTSNPN and CDR2 is SVGIG (reference sequence). The CDR3 runs to 15 residues. V dropped 0 bases and J dropped 15; count of bases not matched to a gene: 13. CDR3 coding DNA: TGTGCCTGGAGTGTACTTGGTAGCGGGGGGGCCTTAACGTTCTTC. This encodes CAWSVLGSGGALTFF.

This rearrangement joins TRBV9 to TRBJ1-3; TRBD1 agrees at 9 bases. The length of the CDR3 is 14 residues. From germline, CDR1 is SGDLS and CDR2 YYNGEE. The ends lost 3 bases at V and 3 bases at J; junction bases unmatched: 1. Here the CDR3 reads CASSAGQGGNTIYF. CDR3 DNA sequence: TGTGCCAGCAGCGCGGGACAGGGTGGAAACACCATATATTTT.

This clone was seen only a few times. The V gene is TRBV6-1, the J gene TRBJ1-5; tentatively, D is TRBD1 (6 bases). V lost 4 bases to trimming and J lost 1 base, with 11 bases between them. The CDR3 is 15 amino acids. Germline V lookup: CDR1 MNHNS, CDR2 SASEGT. In DNA form, the CDR3 reads TGTGCCAGCAGTGGGGGGACATCGAGCAATCAGCCCCAGCATTTT. Encoded protein: CASSGGTSSNQPQHF.